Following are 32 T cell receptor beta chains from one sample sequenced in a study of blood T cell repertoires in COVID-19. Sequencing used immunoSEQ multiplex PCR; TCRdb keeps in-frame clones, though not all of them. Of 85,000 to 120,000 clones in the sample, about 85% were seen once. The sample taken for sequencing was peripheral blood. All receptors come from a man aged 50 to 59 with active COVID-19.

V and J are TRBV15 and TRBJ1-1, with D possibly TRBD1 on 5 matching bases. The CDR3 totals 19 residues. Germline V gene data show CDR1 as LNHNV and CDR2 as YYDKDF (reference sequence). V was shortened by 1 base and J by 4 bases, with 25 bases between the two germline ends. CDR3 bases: TGTGCCACCAGCAGAGGTGGAATTACAGGCTCGATAAACCTCACTGAAGCTTTCTTT. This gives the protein CATSRGGITGSINLTEAFF.

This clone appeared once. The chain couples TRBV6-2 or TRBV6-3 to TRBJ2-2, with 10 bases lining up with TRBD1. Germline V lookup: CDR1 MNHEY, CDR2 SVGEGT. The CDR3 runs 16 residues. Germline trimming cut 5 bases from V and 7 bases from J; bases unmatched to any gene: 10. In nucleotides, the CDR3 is TGTGCCAGCAGTACACGACAGGGGGCGGGCTTCGGGGAGCTGTTTTTT. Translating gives CASSTRQGAGFGELFF.

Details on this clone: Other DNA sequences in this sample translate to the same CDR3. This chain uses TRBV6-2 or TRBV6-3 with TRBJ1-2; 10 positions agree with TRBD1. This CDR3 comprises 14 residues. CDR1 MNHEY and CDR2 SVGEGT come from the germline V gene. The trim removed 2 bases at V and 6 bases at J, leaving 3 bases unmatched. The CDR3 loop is CASSYPTGGNGYTF. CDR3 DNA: TGTGCCAGCAGTTACCCGACAGGGGGCAATGGCTACACCTTC.

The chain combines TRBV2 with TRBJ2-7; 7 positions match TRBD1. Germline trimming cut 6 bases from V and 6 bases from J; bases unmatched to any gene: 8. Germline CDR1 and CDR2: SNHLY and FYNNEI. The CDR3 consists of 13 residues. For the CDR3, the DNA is TGTGCCAGCAGCGTGGGACAGCTCGGCGAGCAGTACTTC. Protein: CASSVGQLGEQYF.

DNA of the CDR3: TGTGCTCCTCGGGCGGGGGGGCCGGATACGCAGTATTTT. As protein: CAPRAGGPDTQYF. The rearrangement uses TRBV25-1 and TRBJ2-3, with 9 bases fitting TRBD2. Germline V gene sequence: CDR1 MGHDK, CDR2 SYGVNS. The CDR3 runs 13 residues.

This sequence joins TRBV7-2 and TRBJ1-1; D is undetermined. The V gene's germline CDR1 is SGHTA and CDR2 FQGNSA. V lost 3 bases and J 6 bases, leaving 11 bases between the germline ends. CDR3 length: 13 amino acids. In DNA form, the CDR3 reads TGTGCCAGCAGCTTTGTGGCACCCGCTGAAGCTTTCTTT. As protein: CASSFVAPAEAFF.

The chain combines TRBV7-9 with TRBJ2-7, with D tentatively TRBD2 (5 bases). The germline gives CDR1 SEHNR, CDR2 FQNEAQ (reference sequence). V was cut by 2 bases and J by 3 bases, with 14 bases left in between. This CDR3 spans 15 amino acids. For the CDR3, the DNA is TGTGCCAGCAGCTTAATAGGAGGTCTCCTCTACGAGCAGTACTTC. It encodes CASSLIGGLLYEQYF.

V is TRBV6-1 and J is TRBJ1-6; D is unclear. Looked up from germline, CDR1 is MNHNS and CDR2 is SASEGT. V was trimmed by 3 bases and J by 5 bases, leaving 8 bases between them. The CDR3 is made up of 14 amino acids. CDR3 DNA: TGTGCCAGCAGTGACCGCAGCGATAATTCACCCCTCCACTTT. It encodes CASSDRSDNSPLHF.

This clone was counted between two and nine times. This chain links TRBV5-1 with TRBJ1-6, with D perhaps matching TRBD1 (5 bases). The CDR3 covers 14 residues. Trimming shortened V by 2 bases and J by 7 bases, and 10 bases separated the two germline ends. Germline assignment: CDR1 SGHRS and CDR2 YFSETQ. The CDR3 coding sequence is TGCGCCAGCAGCTTCCGGGGGATCAATTCACCCCTCCACTTT. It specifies CASSFRGINSPLHF. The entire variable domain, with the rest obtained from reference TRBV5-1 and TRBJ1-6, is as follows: KAGVTQTPRYLIKTRGQQVTLSCSPISGHRSVSWYQQTPGQGLQFLFEYFSETQRNKGNFPGRFSGRQFSNSRSEMNVSTLELGDSALYLCASSFRGINSPLHFGNGTRLTVT.

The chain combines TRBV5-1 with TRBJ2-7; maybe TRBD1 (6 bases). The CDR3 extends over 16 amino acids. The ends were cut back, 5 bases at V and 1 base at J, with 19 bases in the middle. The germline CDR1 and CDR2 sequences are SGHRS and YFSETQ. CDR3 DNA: TGCGCCAGCAGAGCAGTACAGGGCCCCCCATCCTACGAGCAGTACTTC. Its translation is CASRAVQGPPSYEQYF.

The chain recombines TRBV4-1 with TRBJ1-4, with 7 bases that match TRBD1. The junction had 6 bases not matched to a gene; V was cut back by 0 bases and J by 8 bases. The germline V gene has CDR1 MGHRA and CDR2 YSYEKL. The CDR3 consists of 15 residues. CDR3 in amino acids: CASSQDPGQQEKLFF. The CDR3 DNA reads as TGCGCCAGCAGCCAAGATCCGGGACAGCAGGAAAAACTGTTTTTT.

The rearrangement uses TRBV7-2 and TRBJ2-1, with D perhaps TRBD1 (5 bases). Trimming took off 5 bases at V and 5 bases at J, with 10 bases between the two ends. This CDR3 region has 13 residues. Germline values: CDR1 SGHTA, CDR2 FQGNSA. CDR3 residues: CASSPRVNNEQFF. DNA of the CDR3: TGTGCCAGCAGCCCCAGGGTGAACAATGAGCAGTTCTTC.

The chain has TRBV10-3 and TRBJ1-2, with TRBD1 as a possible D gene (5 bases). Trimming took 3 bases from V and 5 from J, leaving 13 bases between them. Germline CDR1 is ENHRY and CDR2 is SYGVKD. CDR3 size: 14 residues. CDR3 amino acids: CAISDAWTTYGYTF. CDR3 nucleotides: TGTGCCATCAGTGACGCTTGGACAACTTATGGCTACACCTTC.

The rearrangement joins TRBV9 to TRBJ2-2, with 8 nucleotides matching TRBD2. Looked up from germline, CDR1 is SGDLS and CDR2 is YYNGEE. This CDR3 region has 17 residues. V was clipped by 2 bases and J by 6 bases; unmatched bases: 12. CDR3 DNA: TGTGCCAGCAGCGTCACCCCGGGGGGGCCGAGGGCCGGGGAGCTGTTTTTT. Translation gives CASSVTPGGPRAGELFF.

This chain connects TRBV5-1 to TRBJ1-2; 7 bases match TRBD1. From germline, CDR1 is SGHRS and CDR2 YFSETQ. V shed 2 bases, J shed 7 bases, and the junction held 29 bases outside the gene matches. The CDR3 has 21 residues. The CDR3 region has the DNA TGCGCCAGCAGCTTCTACGGATTACTAGACAGGGAGTGGGGTCGAGTCGGTGGCTACACCTTC. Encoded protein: CASSFYGLLDREWGRVGGYTF.

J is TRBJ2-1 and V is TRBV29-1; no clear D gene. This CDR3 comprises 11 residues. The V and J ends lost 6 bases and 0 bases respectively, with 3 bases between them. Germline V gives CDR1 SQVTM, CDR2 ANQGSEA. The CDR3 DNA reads TGCAGCGTCTCCTCCTACAATGAGCAGTTCTTC. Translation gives CSVSSYNEQFF.

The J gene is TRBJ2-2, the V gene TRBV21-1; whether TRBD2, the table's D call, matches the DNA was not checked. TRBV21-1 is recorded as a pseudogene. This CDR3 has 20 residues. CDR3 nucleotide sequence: TGTGCCAGCAGCACCTCCCTTCGGGCTAGCGGCTCCCACAGGACCGGGGAGCTGTTTTTT. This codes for CASSTSLRASGSHRTGELFF.

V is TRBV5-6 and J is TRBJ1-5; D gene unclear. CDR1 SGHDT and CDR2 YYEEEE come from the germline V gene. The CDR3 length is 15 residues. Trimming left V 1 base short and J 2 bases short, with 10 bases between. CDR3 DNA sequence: TGTGCCAGCAGCTTGCGCTTTTCAGGCAATCAGCCCCAGCATTTT. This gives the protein CASSLRFSGNQPQHF.

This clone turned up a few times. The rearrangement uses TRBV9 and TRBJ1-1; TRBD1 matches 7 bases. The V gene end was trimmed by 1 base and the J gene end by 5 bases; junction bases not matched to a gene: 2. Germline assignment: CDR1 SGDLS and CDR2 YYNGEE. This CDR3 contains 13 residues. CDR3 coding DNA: TGTGCCAGCAGCGTACAGACAGGGACTGAAGCTTTCTTT. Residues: CASSVQTGTEAFF.

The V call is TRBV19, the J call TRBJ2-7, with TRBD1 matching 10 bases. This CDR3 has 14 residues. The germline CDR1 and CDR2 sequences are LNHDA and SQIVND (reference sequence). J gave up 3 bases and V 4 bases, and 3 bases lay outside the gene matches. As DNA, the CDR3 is TGTGCCAGTAGTACCGGGACAGGGGACTACGAGCAGTACTTC. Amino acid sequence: CASSTGTGDYEQYF.

The CDR3 DNA is TGTGCCAGCAGTAGGGGACAGGGCCCCTCGCAGCAGTTCTTC. It is translated as CASSRGQGPSQQFF. The chain joins TRBV6-5 to TRBJ2-1; TRBD1 matches at 9 bases. J was trimmed by 11 bases and V by 5 bases; bases with no gene match: 10. The CDR3 extends over 14 amino acids. Germline CDR1 MNHEY, CDR2 SVGAGI.

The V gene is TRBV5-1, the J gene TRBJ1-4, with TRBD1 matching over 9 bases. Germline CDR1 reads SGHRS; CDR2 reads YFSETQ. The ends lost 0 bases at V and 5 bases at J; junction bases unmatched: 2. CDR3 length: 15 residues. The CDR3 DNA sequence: TGCGCCAGCAGCTTGGCTGGACAGGGGAATGAAAAACTGTTTTTT. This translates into CASSLAGQGNEKLFF.

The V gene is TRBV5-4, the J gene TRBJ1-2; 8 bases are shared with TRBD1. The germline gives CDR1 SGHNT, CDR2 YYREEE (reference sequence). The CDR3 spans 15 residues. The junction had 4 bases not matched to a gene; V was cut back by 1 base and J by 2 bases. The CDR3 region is CASSLRTGTNYGYTF. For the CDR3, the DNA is TGTGCCAGCAGCTTGAGGACAGGGACCAACTATGGCTACACCTTC.

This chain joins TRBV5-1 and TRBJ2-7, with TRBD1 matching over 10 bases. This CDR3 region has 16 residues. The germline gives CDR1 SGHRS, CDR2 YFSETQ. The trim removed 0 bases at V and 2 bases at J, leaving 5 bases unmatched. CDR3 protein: CASSLASGTGAYEQYF. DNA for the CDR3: TGCGCCAGCAGCTTGGCTTCCGGGACAGGGGCCTACGAGCAGTACTTC.

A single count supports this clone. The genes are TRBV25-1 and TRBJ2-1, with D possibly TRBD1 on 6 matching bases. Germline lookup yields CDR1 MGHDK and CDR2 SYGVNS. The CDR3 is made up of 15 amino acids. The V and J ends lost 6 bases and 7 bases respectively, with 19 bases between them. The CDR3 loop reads CASRLGGFPGNEQFF. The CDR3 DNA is TGTGCCAGCAGACTTGGGGGCTTCCCAGGGAATGAGCAGTTCTTC.

The CDR3, as DNA: TGTGCCAGCAGTGAGGACAGGCTGACCTCCTACAATGAGCAGTTCTTC. Amino acid sequence: CASSEDRLTSYNEQFF. The chain is built from TRBV6-4 and TRBJ2-1; 7 bases map to TRBD1. Germline assignment: CDR1 MRHNA and CDR2 SNTAGT. The J segment lost 0 bases and the V segment lost 3 bases, leaving 5 bases of the junction unmatched. This CDR3 comprises 16 residues.

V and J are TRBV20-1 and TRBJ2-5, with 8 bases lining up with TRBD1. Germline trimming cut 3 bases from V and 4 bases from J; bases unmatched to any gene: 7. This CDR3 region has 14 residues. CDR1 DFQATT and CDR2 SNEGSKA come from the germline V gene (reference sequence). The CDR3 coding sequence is TGCAGTGCTAGTGACAGGGGTCTAGGAGAGACCCAGTACTTC. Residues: CSASDRGLGETQYF.

CDR3 residues: CASSESSGRGMYEQYF. The CDR3 bases are TGTGCCAGCAGTGAATCGTCAGGGCGCGGTATGTACGAGCAGTACTTC. The rearrangement uses TRBV25-1 and TRBJ2-7, with D possibly TRBD1 on 5 matching bases. The ends were cut back, 1 base at V and 4 bases at J, with 17 bases in the middle. The germline V gene encodes CDR1 MGHDK and CDR2 SYGVNS. The CDR3 totals 16 residues.

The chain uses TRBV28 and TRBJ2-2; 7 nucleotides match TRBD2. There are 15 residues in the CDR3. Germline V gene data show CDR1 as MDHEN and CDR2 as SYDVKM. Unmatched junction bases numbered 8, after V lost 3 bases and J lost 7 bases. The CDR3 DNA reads TGTGCCAGCAGTTTGACCCGGGGAGGGATCGGGGAGCTGTTTTTT. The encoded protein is CASSLTRGGIGELFF.

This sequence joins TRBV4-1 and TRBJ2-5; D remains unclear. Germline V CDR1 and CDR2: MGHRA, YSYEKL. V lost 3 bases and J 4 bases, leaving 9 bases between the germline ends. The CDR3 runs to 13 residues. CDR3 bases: TGCGCCAGCAGCCAGTCGCCCGGAGAGACCCAGTACTTC. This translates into CASSQSPGETQYF.

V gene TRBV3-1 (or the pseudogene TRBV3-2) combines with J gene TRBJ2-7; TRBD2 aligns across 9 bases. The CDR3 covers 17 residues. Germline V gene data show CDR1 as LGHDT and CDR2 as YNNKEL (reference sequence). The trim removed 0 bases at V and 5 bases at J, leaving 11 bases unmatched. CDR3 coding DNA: TGTGCCAGCAGCCAAGATTCTCGCGGGGGGGCTCGGGACGAGCAGTACTTC. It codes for CASSQDSRGGARDEQYF.

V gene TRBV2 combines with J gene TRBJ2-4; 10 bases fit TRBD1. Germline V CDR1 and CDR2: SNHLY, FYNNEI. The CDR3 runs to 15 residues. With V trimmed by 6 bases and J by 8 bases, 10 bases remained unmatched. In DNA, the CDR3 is TGTGCCAGCAGCCTCCTTGGACAGGGGGGGGACATTCAGTACTTC. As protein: CASSLLGQGGDIQYF.